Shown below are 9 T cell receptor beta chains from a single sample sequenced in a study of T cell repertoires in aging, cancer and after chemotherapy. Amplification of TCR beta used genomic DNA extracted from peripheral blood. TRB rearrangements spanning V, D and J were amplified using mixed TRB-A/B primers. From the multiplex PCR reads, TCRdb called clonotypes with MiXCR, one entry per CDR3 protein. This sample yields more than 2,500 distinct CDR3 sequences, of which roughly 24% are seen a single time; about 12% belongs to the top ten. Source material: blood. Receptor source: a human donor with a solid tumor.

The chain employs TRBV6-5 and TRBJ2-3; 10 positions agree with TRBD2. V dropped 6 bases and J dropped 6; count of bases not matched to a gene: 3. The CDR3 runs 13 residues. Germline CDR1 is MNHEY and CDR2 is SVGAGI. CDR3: CASRGAGGDTQYF. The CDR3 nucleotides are TGTGCCAGCAGGGGAGCGGGAGGGGATACGCAGTATTTT.

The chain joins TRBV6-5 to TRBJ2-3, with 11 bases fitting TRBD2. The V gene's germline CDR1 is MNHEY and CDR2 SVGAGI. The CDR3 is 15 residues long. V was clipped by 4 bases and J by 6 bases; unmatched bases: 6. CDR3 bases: TGTGCCAGCAGTTTCTACTCTAGCGGGGGGGATACGCAGTATTTT. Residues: CASSFYSSGGDTQYF.

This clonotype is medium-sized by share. For the CDR3, the DNA is TGTGCCAGCAGCTCACAGTCGACAGATACGCAGTATTTT. Its translation is CASSSQSTDTQYF. This sequence joins TRBV7-9 and TRBJ2-3; D unclear. The length of the CDR3 is 13 residues. V was cut by 4 bases and J by 3 bases, with 8 bases left in between. Per germline, CDR1 SEHNR and CDR2 FQNEAQ (reference sequence).

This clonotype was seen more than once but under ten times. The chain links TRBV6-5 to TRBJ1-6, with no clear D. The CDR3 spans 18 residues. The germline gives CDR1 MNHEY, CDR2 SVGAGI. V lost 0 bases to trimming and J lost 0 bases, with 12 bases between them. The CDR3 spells CASSYSILRSSYNSPLHF. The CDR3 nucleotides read TGTGCCAGCAGTTACTCGATCCTCAGAAGCTCCTATAATTCACCCCTCCACTTT.

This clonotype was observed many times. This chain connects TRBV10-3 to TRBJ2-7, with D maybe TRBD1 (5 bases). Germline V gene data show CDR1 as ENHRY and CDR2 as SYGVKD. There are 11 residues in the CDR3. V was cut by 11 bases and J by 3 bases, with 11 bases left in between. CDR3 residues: CAVQDIYEQYF. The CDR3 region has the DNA TGTGCCGTCCAGGACATCTACGAGCAGTACTTC.

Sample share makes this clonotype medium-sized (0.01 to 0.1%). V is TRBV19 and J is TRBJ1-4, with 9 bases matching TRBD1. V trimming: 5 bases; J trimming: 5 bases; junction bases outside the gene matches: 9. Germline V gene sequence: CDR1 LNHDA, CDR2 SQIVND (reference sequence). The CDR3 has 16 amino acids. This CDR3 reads CASSDQHRGRNEKLFF. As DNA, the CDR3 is TGTGCCAGTAGTGACCAACACAGGGGGCGCAATGAAAAACTGTTTTTT.

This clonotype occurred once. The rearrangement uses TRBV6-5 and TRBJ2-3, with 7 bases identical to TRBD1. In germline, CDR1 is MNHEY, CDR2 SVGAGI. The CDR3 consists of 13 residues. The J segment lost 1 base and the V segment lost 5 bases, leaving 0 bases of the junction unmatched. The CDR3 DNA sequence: TGTGCCAGCAGTGACAGGGGCACAGATACGCAGTATTTT. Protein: CASSDRGTDTQYF.

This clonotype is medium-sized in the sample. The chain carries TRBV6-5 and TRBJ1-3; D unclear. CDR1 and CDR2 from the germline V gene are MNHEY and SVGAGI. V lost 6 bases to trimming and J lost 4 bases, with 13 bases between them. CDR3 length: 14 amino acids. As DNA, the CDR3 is TGTGCCAGCAGCCCGGCCACGGGAGGAAACACCATATATTTT. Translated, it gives CASSPATGGNTIYF.

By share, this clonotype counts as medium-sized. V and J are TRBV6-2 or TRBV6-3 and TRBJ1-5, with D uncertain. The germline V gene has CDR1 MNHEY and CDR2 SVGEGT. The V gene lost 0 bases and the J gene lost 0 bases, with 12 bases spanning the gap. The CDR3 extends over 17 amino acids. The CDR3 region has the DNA TGTGCCAGCAGTTACTCTTACACAGCCGTTAGCAATCAGCCCCAGCATTTT. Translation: CASSYSYTAVSNQPQHF.